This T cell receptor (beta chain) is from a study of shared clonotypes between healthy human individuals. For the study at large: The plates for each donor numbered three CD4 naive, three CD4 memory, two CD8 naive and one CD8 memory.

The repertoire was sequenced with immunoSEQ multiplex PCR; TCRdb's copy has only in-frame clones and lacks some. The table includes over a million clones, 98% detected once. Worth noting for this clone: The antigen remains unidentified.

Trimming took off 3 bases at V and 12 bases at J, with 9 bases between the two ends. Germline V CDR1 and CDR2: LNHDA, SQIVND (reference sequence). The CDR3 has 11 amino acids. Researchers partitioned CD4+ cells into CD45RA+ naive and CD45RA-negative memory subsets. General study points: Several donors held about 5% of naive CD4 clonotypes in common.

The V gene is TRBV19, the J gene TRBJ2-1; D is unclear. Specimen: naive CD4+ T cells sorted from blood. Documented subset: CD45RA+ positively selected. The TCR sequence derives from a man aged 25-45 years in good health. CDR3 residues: CASSMGIRQFF. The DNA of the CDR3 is TGTGCCAGTAGTATGGGGATTCGGCAGTTCTTC.